This record looks at one T cell receptor (beta chain) sequence and its context. Its target is unknown. Other DNA variants within this sample encode the same CDR3. With 6 bases removed from V and 0 bases from J, the gap between germline ends came to 3 bases. This CDR3 is built from 11 residues. Germline V gene lookup returns CDR1 KGHSH and CDR2 LQKENI. Sequencing used immunoSEQ multiplex PCR; TCRdb keeps in-frame clones, though not all of them. This table has more than 2,000,000 clones, 90% to 95% appearing once. These data are taken from a study of shared clonotypes between healthy human individuals. Splitting of CD4+ cells produced CD45RA+ naive and CD45RA-negative memory subsets. The study's findings and limits: Approximately 5.1% was the fraction of naive CD4 clonotypes found shared across a few donors.

The J gene is TRBJ2-7, the V gene TRBV18; D is ambiguous. The sequence derives from a man younger than 35 in good health. Some clones in this sample may be carry-over from other donors' samples. The sequenced sample consisted of naive CD4+ T cells from PBMCs. Specified subset: CD45RA+ positively selected. CDR3 sequence reads: CASSLSYEQYF. The CDR3 DNA sequence: TGTGCCAGCTCCCTCTCCTACGAGCAGTACTTC.